This T cell receptor (beta chain) was found in a study of Graves' ophthalmopathy and Graves' hyperthyroidism (dated by TCRdb to about 2018). About the full investigation: Hyperthyroidism was defined as stable when no progression to ophthalmopathy occurred within 18 months of follow-up. To tell Graves' ophthalmopathy apart from Graves' hyperthyroidism, and to predict which patients would progress to ophthalmopathy, the study relied on TCR beta repertoire signatures. In total, 135 blood samples were TCR-sequenced: fewer than 50 ophthalmopathy, roughly 77 hyperthyroidism and about 17 hyperthyroidism-to-ophthalmopathy patients. A discovery set of 90 to 100 patients (more than 40 ophthalmopathy, about 59 stable hyperthyroidism) was enrolled to explore V-J signatures distinguishing ophthalmopathy from hyperthyroidism. An independent validation cohort comprised some 19 hyperthyroidism patients and some 16 patients who later progressed from hyperthyroidism to ophthalmopathy. In six or seven hyperthyroidism patients, the T-cell repertoires found in thyroid tissue were compared with those found in blood. After sampling, hyperthyroidism patients received methimazole starting at 30 mg daily, and ophthalmopathy patients received high-dose intravenous methylprednisolone. The investigation overall reported the following: Ophthalmopathy was separated from stable hyperthyroidism by the 13-signature model with around 88% sensitivity and around 81% specificity in cross-validation and with 80%/75% in the test set. Sample size was not predetermined statistically, and investigators were not blinded to group allocation. Most expanded thyroid clonotypes with frequency above 0.001 were also detected in blood, suggesting blood repertoires may reflect the thyroid immune response. In validation, the model predicted ophthalmopathy progression with over 60% sensitivity and 72% to 80% specificity; 12 predicted patients were CT-confirmed with GO in a median of around 6.5 months.

This clonotype has at least ten counts. Its antigen has not been determined. Base qualities are missing; no much larger clone stands one base away. TCR beta CDR3 regions were amplified from RNA transcripts for repertoire sequencing. The first round was an RT-PCR using HTBI primers with the Qiagen OneStep RT-PCR kit, and this first round was followed by a second-round multiplex PCR, then size selection and purification. Libraries were sequenced on an Illumina HiSeq2000 using paired-end 100 bp reads. Under the source paper's analysis protocol: SOAPnuke was used for read processing, and reads with adapters, uncalled bases, a mean Phred below 15, or no exact constant-primer or identifier match were discarded. COPE v1.2.5 was used to merge high-quality paired reads. Unique nucleotide sequences were defined as clonotypes and aligned to IMGT TRB V, D and J references using MiTCR v1.1. Analysis was restricted to V-J combinations with a frequency above 0.0001, which covered roughly 99% of repertoires. For each V-J combination, a TCR clonal expansion and chaos score was defined as the ratio of F50 clonal expansion to chaos observed in the TCRdist matrix. Welch's t-statistics and random forest were used to narrow the features down to 10 to 15 V-J combinations, which were then fed into a naive Bayes classifier. The similarity between thyroid and blood repertoires was quantified using the Morisita-Horn index. TCRdb's own reprocessing of the public reads used fastp at Q25 and MiXCR and kept productive beta chains. A single entry per CDR3 protein holds the most common genes and DNA from its merged rows. These V and J calls are TCRdb output, not the study's own analysis. Recorded for this sample are a few hundred thousand distinct CDR3 sequences; about two fifths of them occurred a single time. The ten largest clonotypes hold 3.5% to 5% of the sample.

Measured from the cysteine to the phenylalanine, the CDR3 is 16 residues long. Kept here is only the CDR3 DNA, which spans 48 bases and is read in frame from base 1. V is reduced by 0 bases and J by 4 bases, leaving a spacing of 18 bases between them. The germline V gene (reference sequence) yields DFQATT for CDR1 and SNEGSKA for CDR2. Patients with hyperthyroidism were aged 18 to 65 years, had been newly diagnosed, and had a disease duration of less than 2 months. Patients were excluded if they had other autoimmune diseases, uncontrolled infections, pregnancy or lactation. Clinical symptoms, serum thyroxine, TRAb, thyroid ultrasound and orbital computed tomography formed the basis of the diagnosis. Total RNA was extracted using Trizol reagent, and RNA quality was checked on an Agilent 2100 Bioanalyzer.

The receptor was derived from an adult man with Graves' hyperthyroidism. Input material: peripheral blood or thyroid tissue (not recorded which). The V and J genes are TRBV20-1 and TRBJ1-2; a confident D gene designation cannot be given. The bases are TGCAGTGCTAGAGAACAAGGGTACCCCTTGAGCTATGGCTACACCTTC. Protein translation: CSAREQGYPLSYGYTF.